The 18 T cell receptor beta chains below were found in one sample sequenced in a study of cytomegalovirus exposure and HLA in healthy donors. Use of 60 Vbeta and 13 Jbeta primers characterized the PCR. TCRdb's table, derived via immunoSEQ multiplex PCR, lists solely in-frame clones and lacks some. The table shows about 110,000 clones, with around 74% occurring only once. The sequencing sample was made of PBMCs. The receptors stem from a woman between 40 and 55 years old in good health and CMV-seropositive.

The genes are TRBV5-6 and TRBJ1-2; D may be TRBD1 (5 bases). This CDR3 comprises 13 residues. Trimming took 4 bases from V and 3 from J, leaving 10 bases between them. Per the germline V gene, CDR1 is SGHDT and CDR2 is YYEEEE. CDR3 sequence: CASSNQGYYGYTF. CDR3 bases: TGTGCCAGCAGCAATCAGGGATACTATGGCTACACCTTC.

The chain links TRBV11-2 to TRBJ2-1; D may be TRBD1 (6 bases). Trimming cost V 5 bases and J 15 bases, with 14 bases left between them. The CDR3 is 11 residues long. The germline gives CDR1 SGHAT, CDR2 FQNNGV. The CDR3 sequence: CASSQNRVWFF. CDR3 sequence (DNA): TGTGCCAGCAGCCAAAACAGGGTTTGGTTCTTC.

This clone occurred once. In the same sample, other DNA sequences code for this CDR3. This sequence joins TRBV2 and TRBJ1-1; D may be TRBD1 (5 bases). CDR1 is SNHLY and CDR2 is FYNNEI in the germline V gene. The V end was cut by 6 bases, the J end by 2 bases, with 10 bases between. The CDR3 runs to 13 residues. For the CDR3, the DNA is TGTGCCAGCAGCCTCCAGGGTAACACTGAAGCTTTCTTT. This translates into CASSLQGNTEAFF.

In its sample, this clone was seen a few times. This chain links TRBV5-1 with TRBJ2-3; D not resolved. CDR1 is SGHRS, CDR2 YFSETQ, per germline. This CDR3 is built from 12 residues. The V and J ends lost 5 bases and 4 bases respectively, with 8 bases between them. The CDR3 loop reads CASREVADTQYF. The DNA for the CDR3 is TGCGCCAGCAGAGAGGTGGCAGATACGCAGTATTTT.

The chain uses TRBV7-2 and TRBJ2-1; 7 bases line up with TRBD2. V was clipped by 4 bases and J by 9 bases; unmatched bases: 15. CDR3 length: 16 amino acids. CDR1 and CDR2 (germline): SGHTA, FQGNSA. The DNA for the CDR3 is TGTGCCAGCAGCTACAGCGTTGGGGCGGGAGTAGGTGAGCAGTTCTTC. Protein sequence: CASSYSVGAGVGEQFF.

The chain carries TRBV28 and TRBJ1-3, with D unclear. V was shortened by 6 bases and J by 0 bases, with 9 bases between the two germline ends. From germline, CDR1 is MDHEN and CDR2 SYDVKM. The CDR3 covers 14 residues. CDR3 region: CASSSAVSGNTIYF. DNA for the CDR3: TGTGCCAGCAGCTCAGCGGTCTCTGGAAACACCATATATTTT. The full variable domain, with the rest looked up from reference TRBV28 and TRBJ1-3, is DVKVTQSSRYLVKRTGEKVFLECVQDMDHENMFWYRQDPGLGLRLIYFSYDVKMKEKGDIPEGYSVSREKKERFSLILESASTNQTSMYLCASSSAVSGNTIYFGEGSWLTVV.

J is TRBJ1-4 and V is TRBV4-3, with 7 bases identical to TRBD1. Germline V gene data show CDR1 as LGHNA and CDR2 as YSLEER. The CDR3 extends over 16 amino acids. V lost 1 base to trimming and J lost 8 bases; unmatched junction nucleotides: 10. In nucleotides, the CDR3 is TGCGCCAGCAGCCAAGGTTTCCAGGGGGGTGGGGAAAAACTGTTTTTT. Its translation is CASSQGFQGGGEKLFF.

This CDR3 is CASSQALTSATYEQYF. CDR3 bases: TGCGCCAGCAGCCAAGCCTTGACTAGCGCGACCTACGAGCAGTACTTC. The genes are TRBV4-1 and TRBJ2-7; 8 bases fit TRBD2. Germline V lookup: CDR1 MGHRA, CDR2 YSYEKL. V shed 1 base, J shed 2 bases, and the junction held 7 bases outside the gene matches. The CDR3 loop spans 16 amino acids.

The J gene is TRBJ2-5, the V gene TRBV14; maybe TRBD2 (6 bases). Looked up from germline, CDR1 is SGHDN and CDR2 is FVKESK. The CDR3 sequence is 14 residues long. Trimming pared 1 base from V and 5 bases from J, leaving 11 bases between. The CDR3 coding sequence is TGTGCCAGCAGCCAAGGGCCCGGGACTGAGACCCAGTACTTC. Amino acids: CASSQGPGTETQYF.

This sequence joins TRBV28 and TRBJ2-2, with 7 bases lining up with TRBD2. The V and J ends lost 8 bases and 2 bases, in that order; junction bases with no gene match: 5. This CDR3 comprises 14 residues. CDR1 is MDHEN and CDR2 is SYDVKM in the germline V gene. CDR3 nucleotides: TGTGCCAGCTTGGCGGGGGATAACACCGGGGAGCTGTTTTTT. This sequence encodes CASLAGDNTGELFF.

For the CDR3, the DNA is TGTGCCAGCTCACCTAGGTCTGGAGGTGGGAACACTGAAGCTTTCTTT. Its protein is CASSPRSGGGNTEAFF. V and J are TRBV18 and TRBJ1-1, with D unresolved. V lost 3 bases, J lost 1 base, and 15 bases lay in between. This CDR3 spans 16 amino acids. The germline V gene encodes CDR1 KGHSH and CDR2 LQKENI.

A word on this clone: At one of its ends the junction is not consistent with the germline gene, which may arise from a read error. The V call is TRBV28, the J call TRBJ2-7; 14 bases line up with TRBD2. Germline V gives CDR1 MDHEN, CDR2 SYDVKM. This CDR3 spans 17 amino acids. CDR3 residues: CASSGTGTSGSPYEQCF. CDR3 DNA sequence: TGTGCCAGCAGTGGGACTGGGACTAGCGGGAGTCCATACGAGCAGTGCTTC.

V gene TRBV5-1 combines with J gene TRBJ2-7; 8 bases match TRBD1. The CDR3 loop spans 18 amino acids. The germline V gene encodes CDR1 SGHRS and CDR2 YFSETQ. The junction had 12 bases not matched to a gene; V was cut back by 0 bases and J by 1 base. The CDR3 here is CASSLGRGLVRRSYEQYF. CDR3 in DNA: TGCGCCAGCAGCTTGGGCAGGGGGCTAGTTCGTCGGTCCTACGAGCAGTACTTC.

V is TRBV7-9 and J is TRBJ1-1; D is ambiguous. Trimming shortened V by 2 bases and J by 2 bases, and 6 bases separated the two germline ends. Germline CDR1 SEHNR, CDR2 FQNEAQ (reference sequence). The CDR3 sequence is 13 residues long. CDR3 sequence reads: CASSLSLNTEAFF. For the CDR3, the DNA is TGTGCCAGCAGCTTATCCCTCAACACTGAAGCTTTCTTT.

The chain has TRBV28 and TRBJ2-1, with a weak D call TRBD1 (5 bases). The CDR3 has 13 residues. Deletions cut 0 bases from V and 7 bases from J, with 7 bases between. Looked up from germline, CDR1 is MDHEN and CDR2 is SYDVKM. DNA of the CDR3: TGTGCCAGCAGTTTATGGGGGCAAAATGAGCAGTTCTTC. This codes for CASSLWGQNEQFF.

The chain couples TRBV5-1 to TRBJ2-7, with D perhaps TRBD2 (5 bases). V was clipped by 4 bases and J by 4 bases, with 21 bases between them. This CDR3 is 16 amino acids long. The germline V gene encodes CDR1 SGHRS and CDR2 YFSETQ. The CDR3 bases are TGCGCCAGCAGCCCTATCGAGGCAGGCGGGTATTACGAGCAGTACTTC. Translating it yields CASSPIEAGGYYEQYF.

In its sample, this clone was seen once. The chain joins TRBV11-2 to TRBJ1-1, with D maybe TRBD1 (5 bases). With 3 bases removed from V and 4 bases from J, the gap between germline ends came to 9 bases. The CDR3 is 13 amino acids. CDR1 is SGHAT and CDR2 is FQNNGV in the germline V gene. The CDR3, as DNA: TGTGCCAGCAGCTTCGGCCAGGGCACTGAAGCTTTCTTT. Translated: CASSFGQGTEAFF.

This clone was observed a handful of times. The chain uses TRBV7-9 and TRBJ2-3; D remains unclear. This CDR3 is built from 12 residues. Per the germline V gene, CDR1 is SEHNR and CDR2 is FQNEAQ (reference sequence). V was shortened by 5 bases and J by 6 bases, with 9 bases between the two germline ends. The CDR3 nucleotides read TGTGCCAGCAGCCTCCGAGCGGATACGCAGTATTTT. It specifies CASSLRADTQYF. Drawing the rest from reference TRBV7-9 and TRBJ2-3, the complete variable domain is DTGVSQNPRHKITKRGQNVTFRCDPISEHNRLYWYRQTLGQGPEFLTYFQNEAQLEKSRLLSDRFSAERPKGSFSTLEIQRTEQGDSAMYLCASSLRADTQYFGPGTRLTVL.